This TCR beta chain was recorded in a study of blood T cell repertoires in COVID-19. CDR1 is ENHRY and CDR2 is SYGVKD in the germline V gene. Trimming left V 2 bases short and J 5 bases short, with 10 bases between. The CDR3 extends over 15 amino acids. Assay: immunoSEQ multiplex PCR; the TCRdb copy retains only in-frame clones and omits some. The sample holds approximately 80,000 clones, 60% to 85% seen once. Source material: peripheral blood. This TCR came from a human donor in a cohort sampled during active COVID-19. The J gene is TRBJ1-6, the V gene TRBV10-3; D gene uncertain. The DNA of the CDR3 is TGTGCCATCAGTGAGGCTACAGAAGATAATTCACCCCTCCACTTT. This codes for CAISEATEDNSPLHF.